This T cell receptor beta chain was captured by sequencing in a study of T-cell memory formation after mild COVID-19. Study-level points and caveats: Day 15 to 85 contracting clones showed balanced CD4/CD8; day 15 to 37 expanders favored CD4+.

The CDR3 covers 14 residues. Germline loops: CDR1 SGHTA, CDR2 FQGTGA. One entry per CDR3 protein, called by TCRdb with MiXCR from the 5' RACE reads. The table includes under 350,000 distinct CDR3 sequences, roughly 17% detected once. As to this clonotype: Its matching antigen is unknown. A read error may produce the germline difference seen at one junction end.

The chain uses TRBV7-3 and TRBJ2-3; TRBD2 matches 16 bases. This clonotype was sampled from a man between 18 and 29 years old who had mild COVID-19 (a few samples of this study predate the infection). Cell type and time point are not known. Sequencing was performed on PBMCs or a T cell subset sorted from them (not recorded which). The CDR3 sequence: CASSLGTSGGAVDF. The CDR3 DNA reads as TGTGCCAGCAGCCTAGGGACTAGCGGGGGGGCCGTGGATTTT. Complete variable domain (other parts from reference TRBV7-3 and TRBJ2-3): GAGVSQTPSNKVTEKGKYVELRCDPISGHTALYWYRQSLGQGPEFLIYFQGTGAADDSGLPNDRFFAVRPEGSVSTLKIQRTERGDSAVYLCASSLGTSGGAVDFGPGTRLTVL.